This T cell receptor beta chain is from a study of PD-L1 blockade in urothelial cancer. Overall study context: Male patients with bladder-origin urothelial cancer numbered about 90% of the roughly 30.

Described time point: peripheral blood 6 weeks after treatment start. Findings of the study overall: Tumor-linked clones in blood grew more by 3 weeks in durable-benefit patients.

The V gene's germline CDR1 is SEHNR and CDR2 FQNEAQ (reference sequence). This CDR3 contains 16 residues. Unmatched junction bases numbered 11, after V lost 5 bases and J lost 4 bases. The protocol was immunoSEQ multiplex PCR, while the TCRdb copy is restricted to in-frame clones and leaves out a portion. Of 25,000 to 35,000 clones in the sample, about 79% were seen once. Of note for this clone: Its target is unknown.

The receptor comes from a man between 70 and 80 years old with urothelial cancer. The genes are TRBV7-9 and TRBJ2-5; 9 bases are shared with TRBD1. The sample in question was PBMCs, obtained around atezolizumab (anti-PD-L1) treatment. Here the CDR3 DNA reads TGTGCCAGCAGCCCCGGGACAGGGATTTTTGGAGAGACCCAGTACTTC. It is translated as CASSPGTGIFGETQYF.